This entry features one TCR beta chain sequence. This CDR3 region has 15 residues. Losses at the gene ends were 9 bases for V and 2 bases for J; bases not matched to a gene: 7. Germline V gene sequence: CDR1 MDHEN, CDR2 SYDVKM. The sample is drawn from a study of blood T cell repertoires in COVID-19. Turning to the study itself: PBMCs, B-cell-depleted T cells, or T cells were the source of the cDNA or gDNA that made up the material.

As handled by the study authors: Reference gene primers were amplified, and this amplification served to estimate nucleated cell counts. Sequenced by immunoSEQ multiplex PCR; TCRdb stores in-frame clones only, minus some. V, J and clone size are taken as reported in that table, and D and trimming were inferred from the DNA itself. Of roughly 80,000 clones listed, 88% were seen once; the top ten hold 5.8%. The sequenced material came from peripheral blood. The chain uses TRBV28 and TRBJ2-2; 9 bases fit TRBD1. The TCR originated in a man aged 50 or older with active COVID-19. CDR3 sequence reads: CASKRDRVNTGELFF. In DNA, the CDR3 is TGTGCCAGTAAGCGGGACAGGGTTAACACCGGGGAGCTGTTTTTT.